The TCR beta chain described here comes from a study of blood T cell repertoires in COVID-19. With 2 bases clipped from V and 7 bases from J, the junction kept 9 bases outside the gene matches. Germline V gene sequence: CDR1 SGHAT, CDR2 FQNNGV. The CDR3 is 16 residues long. This table comes from immunoSEQ multiplex PCR, and its TCRdb copy is limited to in-frame clones, with some not included. The profile shows about 270,000 clones, more than 75% of them singletons. This clone was observed a few times. The gene calls are TRBV11-2 and TRBJ2-7; 12 nucleotides align to TRBD2. The sequence was obtained from a woman in her sixties in a cohort exposed to, infected with or recovered from COVID-19 (not recorded which). The source material was PBMCs or T cells enriched from blood (not recorded which). DNA for the CDR3: TGTGCCAGCAGCTTAAACTCGGCTAGCGGGAGGGATGAGCAGTACTTC. Protein: CASSLNSASGRDEQYF.